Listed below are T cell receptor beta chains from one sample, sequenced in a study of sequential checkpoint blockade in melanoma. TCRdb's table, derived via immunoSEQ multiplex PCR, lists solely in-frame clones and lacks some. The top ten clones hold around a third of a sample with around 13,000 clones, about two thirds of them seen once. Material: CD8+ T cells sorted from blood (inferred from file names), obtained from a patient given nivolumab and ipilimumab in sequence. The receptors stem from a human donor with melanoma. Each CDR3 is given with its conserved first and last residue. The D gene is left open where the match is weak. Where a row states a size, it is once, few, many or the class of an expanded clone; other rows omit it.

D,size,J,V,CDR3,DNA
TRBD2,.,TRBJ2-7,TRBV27,CASSQLGLAVYEQYF,TGTGCCAGCAGTCAACTGGGACTAGCGGTATACGAGCAGTACTTC
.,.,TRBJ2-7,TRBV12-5,CASGLARVGEQYF,TGTGCTAGTGGTTTGGCCAGGGTGGGCGAGCAGTACTTC
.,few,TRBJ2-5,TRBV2,CASSQGTQETQYF,TGTGCCAGCAGCCAAGGGACTCAAGAGACCCAGTACTTC
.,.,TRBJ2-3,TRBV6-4,CASSPGGSTDTQYF,TGTGCCAGCAGCCCCGGAGGTTCGACAGATACGCAGTATTTT
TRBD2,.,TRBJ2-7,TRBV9,CASSWGDTLGCGTSGSSHEQYF,TGTGCCAGCAGCTGGGGGGACACCCTGGGGTGCGGGACTAGCGGGAGCTCCCACGAGCAGTACTTC
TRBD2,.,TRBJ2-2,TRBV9,CASSVVVAGPRGGELFF,TGTGCCAGCAGCGTAGTGGTAGCGGGGCCACGGGGCGGGGAGCTGTTTTTT
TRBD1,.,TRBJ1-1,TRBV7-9,CASSSTTGVPTEAFF,TGTGCCAGCAGCTCAACAACAGGGGTGCCCACTGAAGCTTTCTTT
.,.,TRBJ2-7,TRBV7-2,CASSPRWASYEQYF,TGTGCCAGCAGCCCCCGGTGGGCCTCCTACGAGCAGTACTTC
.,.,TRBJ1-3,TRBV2,CASSAYRVRSSGNTIYF,TGTGCCAGCAGTGCATACAGGGTCCGCAGCTCTGGAAACACCATATATTTT
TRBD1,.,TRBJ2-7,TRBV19,CASSYGGQSYEQYF,TGTGCCAGTAGTTATGGGGGACAGAGCTACGAGCAGTACTTC
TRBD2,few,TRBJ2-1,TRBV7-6,CASSFGWRGGSDEQFF,TGTGCCAGCAGCTTTGGTTGGCGGGGGGGCAGCGATGAGCAGTTCTTC
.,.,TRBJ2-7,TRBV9,CASSVTSSAEQYF,TGTGCCAGCAGCGTAACAAGTTCCGCCGAGCAGTACTTC
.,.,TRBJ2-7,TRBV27,CASSITGREQYF,TGTGCCAGCAGTATCACAGGGAGAGAGCAGTACTTC
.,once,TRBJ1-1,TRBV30,CAWNQGSTEAFF,TGTGCCTGGAATCAGGGGAGCACTGAAGCTTTCTTT
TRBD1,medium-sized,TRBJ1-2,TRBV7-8,CASSHDLNRGAGYTF,TGTGCCAGCAGCCACGACCTAAACAGGGGAGCTGGCTACACCTTC
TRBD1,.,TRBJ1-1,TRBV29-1,CSVLDRGRNTEAFF,TGCAGCGTTCTGGACAGGGGGCGGAACACTGAAGCTTTCTTT
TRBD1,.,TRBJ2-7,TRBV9,CASSAPGGTGNEQYF,TGTGCCAGCAGCGCTCCCGGGGGGACAGGGAACGAGCAGTACTTC
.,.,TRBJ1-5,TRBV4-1,CASSRDGVPPMRGNQPQHF,TGCGCCAGCAGCCGCGACGGGGTCCCCCCCATGAGGGGCAATCAGCCCCAGCATTTT
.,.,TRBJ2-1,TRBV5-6,CASSIAQEQFF,TGTGCCAGCTCGATAGCCCAGGAGCAGTTCTTC
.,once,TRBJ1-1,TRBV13,CASKSFGAEIMNTEAFF,TGTGCCAGCAAAAGCTTCGGAGCAGAGATAATGAACACTGAAGCTTTCTTT
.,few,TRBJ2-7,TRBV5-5,CASSLYGSGSYEQYF,TGTGCCAGCAGCTTGTATGGGAGTGGGTCCTACGAGCAGTACTTC